These 10 T cell receptor beta chains share one sample of origin, sequenced in a study of Graves' ophthalmopathy and Graves' hyperthyroidism. The authors amplified TCR beta CDR3 regions from RNA transcripts. The authors performed first-round RT-PCR with HTBI primers and then a second-round multiplex PCR. MiXCR was run by TCRdb on the multiplex PCR reads, yielding one entry per CDR3 protein. The data hold roughly 500,000 distinct CDR3 sequences, with approximately 15% observed a single time. Sequenced input: blood. These receptors were taken from a woman aged 30 to 39 with Graves' ophthalmopathy.

V is TRBV30 and J is TRBJ1-5; 8 nucleotides agree with TRBD1. This CDR3 has 14 amino acids. V shed 4 bases, J shed 3 bases, and the junction held 5 bases outside the gene matches. Germline V CDR1 and CDR2: GTSNPN, SVGIG (reference sequence). CDR3 DNA: TGTGCCTGGAATAGACAGGGGTTCAATCAGCCCCAGCATTTT. The encoded protein is CAWNRQGFNQPQHF.

This clonotype showed up many times. V and J are TRBV28 and TRBJ2-2; maybe TRBD2 (7 bases). V lost 6 bases and J lost 2, with 19 bases in between. Germline V gene data show CDR1 as MDHEN and CDR2 as SYDVKM. The CDR3 has 17 amino acids. Here the CDR3 reads CASRKSRGRINTGELFF. For the CDR3, the DNA is TGTGCCAGCAGAAAGTCGCGGGGGCGCATAAACACCGGGGAGCTGTTTTTT.

The V call is TRBV28, the J call TRBJ2-7, with 8 nucleotides matching TRBD2. This CDR3 region has 15 residues. J lost 5 bases, V lost 6 bases, and 12 bases had no gene match. Germline V gene sequence: CDR1 MDHEN, CDR2 SYDVKM. The CDR3 loop is CASSLIGLATHEQYF. The CDR3 nucleotides read TGTGCCAGCAGCCTCATAGGACTAGCTACACACGAGCAGTACTTC. Full variable domain (outside the CDR3, taken from reference TRBV28 and TRBJ2-7): DVKVTQSSRYLVKRTGEKVFLECVQDMDHENMFWYRQDPGLGLRLIYFSYDVKMKEKGDIPEGYSVSREKKERFSLILESASTNQTSMYLCASSLIGLATHEQYFGPGTRLTVT.

This clonotype appeared many times. The chain carries TRBV6-1 and TRBJ2-6; the D gene is possibly TRBD2 (6 bases). Germline loops: CDR1 MNHNS, CDR2 SASEGT. The V end was cut by 7 bases, the J end by 4 bases, with 14 bases between. The CDR3 sequence is 15 residues long. CDR3 bases: TGTGCCAGCACCCCTGGGGGGTACGGGGCCAACGTCCTGACTTTC. It specifies CASTPGGYGANVLTF.

This clonotype appeared many times. This sequence joins TRBV6-1 and TRBJ2-5; D perhaps matches TRBD1 (5 bases). The CDR3 spans 14 residues. V lost 5 bases, J lost 7 bases, and 17 bases lay in between. The V gene's germline CDR1 is MNHNS and CDR2 SASEGT. In DNA form, the CDR3 reads TGTGCCAGCAGTCCCACCGCGTCGCAGGGGACCCAGTACTTC. Translating gives CASSPTASQGTQYF.

The chain has TRBV5-5 and TRBJ2-5; 8 positions agree with TRBD1. V lost 3 bases and J lost 3; bases outside the gene matches: 4. Looked up from germline, CDR1 is SGHKS and CDR2 is YYEKEE (reference sequence). The CDR3 length is 14 residues. This CDR3 reads CASSYSDREETQYF. The CDR3 nucleotides read TGTGCCAGCAGCTACTCGGACAGGGAAGAGACCCAGTACTTC.

This clonotype was observed many times. The chain is built from TRBV30 and TRBJ2-7, with TRBD1 matching over 7 bases. The ends lost 0 bases at V and 3 bases at J; junction bases unmatched: 8. CDR1 is GTSNPN, CDR2 SVGIG, per germline (reference sequence). This CDR3 contains 15 residues. This CDR3 reads CAWSVTAGGFYEQYF. DNA for the CDR3: TGTGCCTGGAGTGTCACGGCAGGGGGTTTCTACGAGCAGTACTTC.

There are many counts of this clonotype. This chain uses TRBV11-2 with TRBJ1-2; D gene ambiguous. The germline gives CDR1 SGHAT, CDR2 FQNNGV. The length of the CDR3 is 15 residues. The germline V and J ends were trimmed by 3 bases and 10 bases, with 21 bases remaining between them. The CDR3 sequence: CASSFLERGELDYTF. CDR3 bases: TGTGCCAGCAGCTTTCTGGAACGCGGGGAATTAGACTACACCTTC.

The table lists this clonotype with many counts. V and J are TRBV6-1 and TRBJ2-7; D is perhaps TRBD2 (5 bases). Per germline, CDR1 MNHNS and CDR2 SASEGT. V was clipped by 1 base and J by 7 bases, with 14 bases between them. The CDR3 contains 14 residues. CDR3 bases: TGTGCCAGCAGTGAAGATTTGAGGGTCGGGGAGCAGTACTTC. The encoded protein is CASSEDLRVGEQYF.

V gene TRBV20-1 combines with J gene TRBJ2-7, with 10 bases identical to TRBD2. V was clipped by 0 bases and J by 0 bases; unmatched bases: 11. CDR3 size: 18 residues. Germline V gives CDR1 DFQATT, CDR2 SNEGSKA (reference sequence). CDR3 protein: CSARDAPAGGRLSYEQYF. In DNA form, the CDR3 reads TGCAGTGCTAGAGATGCCCCAGCGGGAGGGCGGCTCTCCTACGAGCAGTACTTC.